The 19 T cell receptor beta chains presented below share a single source sample, sequenced in a study of human thymus T cells. Only in-frame clones appear in the TCRdb table, and some are missing; sequencing was by immunoSEQ multiplex PCR. The table has under 150,000 clones, around 94% seen once. In corrective heart surgery, resections were taken, and these provided the thymus tissue. The material sequenced was thymus tissue. The receptors were gathered from a boy under two years old with a congenital heart defect but otherwise immunologically healthy.

V is TRBV28 and J is TRBJ2-1; no reliable D call. The CDR3 extends over 13 amino acids. CDR1 is MDHEN and CDR2 is SYDVKM in the germline V gene. V lost 6 bases to trimming and J lost 6 bases, with 12 bases between them. The CDR3 DNA reads as TGTGCCAGCAGCCCGCGGACGGGCAATGAGCAGTTCTTC. This sequence encodes CASSPRTGNEQFF.

The chain couples TRBV19 to TRBJ1-2; D unclear. This CDR3 spans 10 amino acids. Trimming stripped 8 bases from V and 5 bases from J, with 6 bases between. Germline V gene data show CDR1 as LNHDA and CDR2 as SQIVND (reference sequence). The CDR3 nucleotides read TGTGCCAGTTACGCTTATGGCTACACCTTC. This encodes CASYAYGYTF.

This rearrangement joins TRBV19 to TRBJ1-6; TRBD1 matches at 10 bases. The CDR3 spans 14 residues. V shed 6 bases and J 7 bases; nucleotides not matched to a gene: 3. Germline assignment: CDR1 LNHDA and CDR2 SQIVND (reference sequence). In nucleotides, the CDR3 is TGTGCCAGTAGCCGGGACAGGGGAAATTCACCCCTCCACTTT. Translated, it gives CASSRDRGNSPLHF.

The chain uses TRBV5-8 and TRBJ1-6; D possibly corresponds to TRBD1 (5 bases). V gave up 4 bases and J gave up 3 bases, with 17 bases separating them. Germline CDR1 is SGHTS and CDR2 is YDEGEE. CDR3 length: 17 residues. CDR3 sequence: CASSRAGDPNYNSPLHF. As DNA, the CDR3 is TGTGCCAGCAGCCGAGCCGGGGACCCTAACTATAATTCACCCCTCCACTTT.

The rearrangement joins TRBV4-3 to TRBJ1-4; D gene unclear. The V and J ends lost 0 bases and 3 bases respectively, with 8 bases between them. CDR1 and CDR2 from the germline V gene are LGHNA and YSLEER. This CDR3 has 15 residues. The CDR3 loop reads CASSQDWGPNEKLFF. The CDR3 DNA reads TGCGCCAGCAGCCAAGACTGGGGTCCTAATGAAAAACTGTTTTTT.

V gene TRBV25-1 combines with J gene TRBJ1-2, with a possible D match to TRBD1 (6 bases). Germline V lookup: CDR1 MGHDK, CDR2 SYGVNS. V was trimmed by 3 bases and J by 0 bases, leaving 8 bases between them. The CDR3 totals 14 residues. CDR3 in amino acids: CASSEDRANYGYTF. The CDR3 DNA reads TGTGCCAGCAGTGAGGACAGAGCTAACTATGGCTACACCTTC.

The chain is built from TRBV7-9 and TRBJ2-5; D not certain. The germline V gene has CDR1 SEHNR and CDR2 FQNEAQ (reference sequence). This CDR3 has 13 residues. Trimming cost V 6 bases and J 0 bases, with 8 bases left between them. CDR3 region: CASRKGHQETQYF. The CDR3 nucleotides are TGTGCCAGCAGGAAGGGCCACCAAGAGACCCAGTACTTC.

The CDR3 DNA reads TGCGCCAGCAGCTTCTGGAGCCTCTCCTACGAGCAGTACTTC. Its translation: CASSFWSLSYEQYF. The J gene is TRBJ2-7, the V gene TRBV5-1; D unclear. The CDR3 has 14 residues. The V end lost 2 bases, the J end lost 0 bases, and 9 bases lay between the germline ends. Germline CDR1 SGHRS, CDR2 YFSETQ.

The genes are TRBV5-1 and TRBJ1-2; TRBD1 might be the D (5 bases). V was pared by 5 bases and J by 8 bases, with 13 bases between. Germline lookup yields CDR1 SGHRS and CDR2 YFSETQ. This CDR3 is built from 12 residues. The CDR3 DNA reads TGCGCCAGCAGAAGGGGAGAGGAGGGCTACACCTTC. It translates to CASRRGEEGYTF.

The rearrangement links TRBV7-9 to TRBJ2-5; 8 positions match TRBD2. Germline V gene sequence: CDR1 SEHNR, CDR2 FQNEAQ (reference sequence). The CDR3 covers 17 residues. J gave up 0 bases and V 1 base, and 7 bases lay outside the gene matches. The CDR3 loop is CASSLGWRGGHQETQYF. The CDR3 DNA sequence: TGTGCCAGCAGCTTAGGGTGGCGCGGGGGGCACCAAGAGACCCAGTACTTC.

This chain links TRBV4-3 with TRBJ2-3; the match to TRBD2 covers 8 bases. The V and J ends lost 3 bases and 4 bases, in that order; junction bases with no gene match: 6. Germline CDR1 is LGHNA and CDR2 is YSLEER. CDR3 length: 15 amino acids. The DNA for the CDR3 is TGCGCCAGCAGCCATGACGGGGGGGTAGCAGATACGCAGTATTTT. It codes for CASSHDGGVADTQYF.

This clone has a single count. The V call is TRBV19, the J call TRBJ1-5, with unresolved D. Trimming removed 1 base at V and 4 bases at J, with 2 bases between. The CDR3 consists of 12 residues. Germline V gene sequence: CDR1 LNHDA, CDR2 SQIVND (reference sequence). This CDR3 reads CASSIVNQPQHF. The CDR3 DNA reads TGTGCCAGTAGTATAGTAAATCAGCCCCAGCATTTT.

The J gene is TRBJ1-2, the V gene TRBV7-9, with unresolved D. Between the trimmed V and J ends, which lost 3 bases and 4 bases, there was a span of 9 bases. Germline loops: CDR1 SEHNR, CDR2 FQNEAQ (reference sequence). The CDR3 is 13 residues long. Written as DNA, the CDR3 is TGTGCCAGCAGCTTGCCAAGCAGCTATGGCTACACCTTC. It specifies CASSLPSSYGYTF.

This sequence joins TRBV5-4 and TRBJ1-6; no definite D call. Trimming removed 0 bases at V and 10 bases at J, with 11 bases between. Germline V gives CDR1 SGHNT, CDR2 YYREEE (reference sequence). The CDR3 contains 14 residues. CDR3 sequence (DNA): TGTGCCAGCAGCTTGGATCCCCTGGGGTCACCCCTCCACTTT. Protein sequence: CASSLDPLGSPLHF.

The chain recombines TRBV6-5 with TRBJ1-2, with a weak D call TRBD1 (6 bases). The germline V gene encodes CDR1 MNHEY and CDR2 SVGAGI. This CDR3 has 14 amino acids. Trimming took off 2 bases at V and 6 bases at J, with 13 bases between the two ends. CDR3 loop: CASSYRQGKDGYTF. DNA of the CDR3: TGTGCCAGCAGTTACCGGCAGGGGAAGGATGGCTACACCTTC.

This clone was observed once. The rearrangement links TRBV5-1 to TRBJ2-1; no firm D call. Germline-derived CDR1 and CDR2 are SGHRS and YFSETQ. The length of the CDR3 is 14 residues. Deletions cut 4 bases from V and 5 bases from J, with 13 bases between. CDR3 loop: CASSRYTENNEQFF. As DNA, the CDR3 is TGCGCCAGCAGCCGCTACACAGAGAACAATGAGCAGTTCTTC.

The chain joins TRBV2 to TRBJ2-1, with D perhaps being TRBD1 or TRBD2 (5 bases each). V was trimmed by 1 base and J by 7 bases, leaving 11 bases between them. The CDR3 consists of 14 residues. Germline CDR1 is SNHLY and CDR2 is FYNNEI. CDR3 sequence: CASSEERGVNEQFF. CDR3 bases: TGTGCCAGCAGTGAAGAACGGGGCGTTAATGAGCAGTTCTTC.

As concerns this clone: This likely comes from a read error, as the CDR3 has no conserved phenylalanine or tryptophan at its end. It is unclear where the CDR3 begins or ends on the DNA, so no DNA is shown, and the CDR3 is as TCRdb lists it. The J gene is TRBJ1-1, the V gene TRBV2; TRBD1, as called in the table, went unchecked against the DNA. The germline V gene encodes CDR1 SNHLY and CDR2 FYNNEI. Including both end residues, the CDR3 is 12 amino acids long. The CDR3 sequence: CASRKPLRQGGI.

This chain connects TRBV5-1 to TRBJ1-3, with D perhaps matching TRBD1 (6 bases). The germline V and J ends were trimmed by 2 bases and 0 bases, with 6 bases remaining between them. CDR1 is SGHRS, CDR2 YFSETQ, per germline. This CDR3 region has 14 residues. In DNA, the CDR3 is TGCGCCAGCAGCTTAGGGGGCTCTGGAAACACCATATATTTT. It codes for CASSLGGSGNTIYF.